The 21 T cell receptor beta chains reported below all come from one sample, sequenced in a study of T cell repertoires in cytomegalovirus infection. MiXCR was run by TCRdb on the reads, yielding one entry per CDR3 protein. This table holds tens of thousands of distinct CDR3 sequences, over 15% found once. Their antigen targets remain unknown. The sample here was CD8+ T cells from cultured PBMCs, taken from culture after CMV antigen stimulation. Receptors originate from a human donor in good health (CMV status not recorded). Some clones in this sample may be carry-over from other donors' samples.

This clonotype has a handful of counts. The chain uses TRBV12-5 and TRBJ2-3, with 7 bases that match TRBD1. Germline-derived CDR1 and CDR2 are LGHNT and FRNRAP. The CDR3 contains 15 residues. With 7 bases clipped from V and 2 bases from J, the junction kept 9 bases outside the gene matches. CDR3 in DNA: TGTGCTAGTGACGGCCGGGACAGACTCACAGATACGCAGTATTTT. Protein sequence: CASDGRDRLTDTQYF.

This chain joins TRBV4-1 and TRBJ2-2; D may correspond to TRBD1 or TRBD2 (5 bases each). Per germline, CDR1 MGHRA and CDR2 YSYEKL. The CDR3 is made up of 16 amino acids. V lost 0 bases to trimming and J lost 2 bases, with 10 bases between them. CDR3 nucleotides: TGCGCCAGCAGCCAAGAACGGAGGACAAACACCGGGGAGCTGTTTTTT. This sequence encodes CASSQERRTNTGELFF.

V usage is TRBV11-3 and J usage is TRBJ2-5; D perhaps matches TRBD2 (5 bases). The CDR3 loop spans 13 amino acids. The V end lost 4 bases, the J end lost 2 bases, and 8 bases lay between the germline ends. The germline V gene has CDR1 SGHNT and CDR2 YENEEA. This chain's CDR3 is CASSSRGQETQYF. As DNA, the CDR3 is TGTGCCAGCAGCTCCCGGGGACAAGAGACCCAGTACTTC.

The chain carries TRBV2 and TRBJ2-5, with 7 bases fitting TRBD1. The CDR3 runs to 15 residues. V lost 4 bases, J lost 2 bases, and 7 bases stayed unmatched. From germline, CDR1 is SNHLY and CDR2 FYNNEI. In nucleotides, the CDR3 is TGTGCCAGCAGTGGGACAGGTACGGCTCAAGAGACCCAGTACTTC. Translation: CASSGTGTAQETQYF.

This sequence joins TRBV10-3 and TRBJ2-7; D assignment may be TRBD1 or TRBD2 (7 bases each). The CDR3 extends over 13 amino acids. Trimming pared 4 bases from V and 5 bases from J, leaving 12 bases between. From germline, CDR1 is ENHRY and CDR2 SYGVKD. In DNA, the CDR3 is TGTGCCATCAGTGGGCAGGGGGGGGACGAGCAGTACTTC. This encodes CAISGQGGDEQYF.

This clonotype was counted a single time. This rearrangement joins TRBV7-4 to TRBJ2-3; no definite D call. In germline, CDR1 is SGHVT, CDR2 SQSDAQ. CDR3 size: 13 residues. V was pared by 7 bases and J by 5 bases, with 13 bases between. DNA of the CDR3: TGTGCCAGCAACCCCTCCGCTGGAGATACGCAGTATTTT. Translation: CASNPSAGDTQYF.

This clonotype was detected a few times. CDR3 protein: CSARLTGEGGYTF. In DNA form, the CDR3 reads TGCAGTGCTAGACTAACAGGAGAAGGTGGCTACACCTTC. The chain recombines TRBV20-1 with TRBJ1-2; perhaps TRBD1 as D (5 bases). This CDR3 is built from 13 residues. The germline V and J ends were trimmed by 2 bases and 7 bases, with 14 bases remaining between them. Germline values: CDR1 DFQATT, CDR2 SNEGSKA (reference sequence).

The V call is TRBV10-2, the J call TRBJ2-3; no clear D. The CDR3 is 14 amino acids. The germline gives CDR1 WSHSY, CDR2 SAAADI. Trimming removed 1 base at V and 3 bases at J, with 8 bases between. The CDR3 loop is CASSEFGQTDTQYF. The CDR3 DNA follows: TGCGCCAGCAGTGAGTTTGGCCAAACAGATACGCAGTATTTT.

This clonotype was detected only a few times. The chain carries TRBV20-1 and TRBJ2-7; TRBD2 matches at 10 bases. The CDR3 runs to 14 residues. Germline values: CDR1 DFQATT, CDR2 SNEGSKA (reference sequence). The V gene end was trimmed by 3 bases and the J gene end by 6 bases; junction bases not matched to a gene: 8. The DNA for the CDR3 is TGCAGTGCTAGTTTGCTAGCGGGAGCCGGCGAGCAGTACTTC. It codes for CSASLLAGAGEQYF.

A few counts support this clonotype. The chain has TRBV24-1 and TRBJ2-1; 8 bases map to TRBD1. The CDR3 consists of 18 residues. Germline values: CDR1 KGHDR, CDR2 SFDVKD. Trimming removed 2 bases from V and 7 bases from J; junction bases left unmatched: 15. The CDR3 sequence: CATSDSIRTGSFLNEQFF. The CDR3 nucleotides are TGTGCCACCAGTGATTCTATTAGGACAGGGAGTTTCTTAAATGAGCAGTTCTTC.

V is TRBV6-5 and J is TRBJ2-7; D is possibly TRBD1 (5 bases). V dropped 2 bases and J dropped 5 bases, with 10 bases sitting between them. The CDR3 loop spans 13 amino acids. In germline, CDR1 is MNHEY, CDR2 SVGAGI. For the CDR3, the DNA is TGTGCCAGCAGTTACGCAACCAGGGACGAGCAGTACTTC. Translation: CASSYATRDEQYF.

This clonotype occurred a few times. The V and J genes are TRBV27 and TRBJ1-1; D remains unclear. Germline lookup yields CDR1 MNHEY and CDR2 SMNVEV (reference sequence). This CDR3 region has 15 residues. The germline V and J ends were trimmed by 5 bases and 1 base, with 14 bases remaining between them. The CDR3 region is CASSVTRRGNTEAFF. The CDR3 DNA reads TGTGCCAGCAGTGTTACGCGTCGGGGGAACACTGAAGCTTTCTTT.

This sequence joins TRBV27 and TRBJ2-5; tentatively, D is TRBD2 (6 bases). V lost 6 bases to trimming and J lost 5 bases, with 16 bases between them. This CDR3 is 14 amino acids long. Germline loops: CDR1 MNHEY, CDR2 SMNVEV (reference sequence). The CDR3 here is CASRPLGGGETQYF. The DNA of the CDR3 is TGTGCCAGCAGGCCGTTGGGGGGAGGTGAGACCCAGTACTTC.

V usage is TRBV6-2 or TRBV6-3 and J usage is TRBJ1-5; perhaps TRBD1 as D (5 bases). The V and J ends lost 8 bases and 6 bases respectively, with 14 bases between them. CDR1 and CDR2 from the germline V gene are MNHEY and SVGEGT. The CDR3 loop spans 13 amino acids. DNA of the CDR3: TGTGCCAGCTGCATATCAGGGAGTCAGCCCCAGCATTTT. This codes for CASCISGSQPQHF.

Points on this clonotype: The junction and the germline gene differ at one end; a read error may be behind it. This chain joins TRBV4-3 and TRBJ1-5; D is unresolved. CDR3 size: 13 residues. Germline V gene data show CDR1 as LGHNA and CDR2 as YSLEER. The CDR3 region is CASSQEPEQPQHF. CDR3 DNA: TGCGCCAGCAGTCAAGAACCCGAACAGCCCCAGCATTTT.

This clonotype was found a few times. At one of its ends the junction is not consistent with the germline gene, which may arise from a read error. The J gene is TRBJ2-2, the V gene TRBV5-3; D is possibly TRBD1 (5 bases). TRBV5-3 is an ORF; its function is uncertain. The CDR3 length is 15 residues. The CDR3: CASSLVAGQTGELFF. DNA of the CDR3: TGTGCCAGCAGCTTGGTAGCAGGGCAAACCGGGGAGCTGTTTTTT.

This clonotype was detected ten times or more. The V gene is TRBV20-1, the J gene TRBJ1-2; D may be TRBD1 (6 bases). The CDR3 contains 12 residues. Germline V lookup: CDR1 DFQATT, CDR2 SNEGSKA (reference sequence). V lost 3 bases and J 5 bases, leaving 10 bases between the germline ends. CDR3 DNA: TGCAGTGCTAGGGGGGACACTTATGGCTACACCTTC. It specifies CSARGDTYGYTF.

This clonotype was detected only once. In nucleotides, the CDR3 is TGTGCCAGCAGCTTTCCTTTGTGGCGATCCGATGGCCTCAATGAGCAGTTCTTC. Translated, it gives CASSFPLWRSDGLNEQFF. This chain uses TRBV7-2 with TRBJ2-1; D is uncertain. Looked up from germline, CDR1 is SGHTA and CDR2 is FQGNSA. Trimming removed 3 bases from V and 6 bases from J, with 24 bases in between. The CDR3 consists of 18 residues.

This clonotype was seen more than once but under ten times. The CDR3 sequence: CASSEARGSGGEETQYF. The DNA for the CDR3 is TGTGCCAGCAGTGAAGCGCGAGGTAGCGGGGGGGAAGAGACCCAGTACTTC. J is TRBJ2-5 and V is TRBV2; 11 bases align to TRBD2. This CDR3 spans 17 amino acids. Per the germline V gene, CDR1 is SNHLY and CDR2 is FYNNEI. V shed 0 bases, J shed 3 bases, and the junction held 6 bases outside the gene matches.

The CDR3: CASRHSGINEQFF. The DNA of the CDR3 is TGTGCCAGCAGACATTCAGGGATCAATGAGCAGTTCTTC. The chain employs TRBV11-2 and TRBJ2-1; D possibly corresponds to TRBD1 (5 bases). With 6 bases removed from V and 6 bases from J, the gap between germline ends came to 12 bases. CDR1 is SGHAT, CDR2 FQNNGV, per germline. The CDR3 spans 13 residues.

This chain connects TRBV7-6 to TRBJ1-4, with D possibly matching TRBD1 (5 bases). V was clipped by 0 bases and J by 0 bases, with 11 bases between them. The germline V gene encodes CDR1 SGHVS and CDR2 FNYEAQ. CDR3 length: 17 amino acids. CDR3 nucleotides: TGTGCCAGCAGCTTAGCCGGCTACAGGTCAACTAATGAAAAACTGTTTTTT. The encoded protein is CASSLAGYRSTNEKLFF. The complete variable domain, with remaining parts taken from reference TRBV7-6 and TRBJ1-4, reads GAGVSQSPRYKVTKRGQDVALRCDPISGHVSLYWYRQALGQGPEFLTYFNYEAQQDKSGLPNDRFSAERPEGSISTLTIQRTEQRDSAMYRCASSLAGYRSTNEKLFFGSGTQLSVL.